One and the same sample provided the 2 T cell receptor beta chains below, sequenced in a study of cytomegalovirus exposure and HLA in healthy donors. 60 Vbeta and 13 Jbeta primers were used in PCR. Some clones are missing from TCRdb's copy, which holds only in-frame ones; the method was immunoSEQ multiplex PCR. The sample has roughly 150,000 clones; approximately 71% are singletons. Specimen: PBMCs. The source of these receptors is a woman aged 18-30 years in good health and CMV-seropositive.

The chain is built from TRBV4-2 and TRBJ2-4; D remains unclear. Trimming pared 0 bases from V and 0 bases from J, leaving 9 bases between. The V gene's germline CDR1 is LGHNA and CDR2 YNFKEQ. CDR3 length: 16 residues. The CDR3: CASSQDRNLAKNIQYF. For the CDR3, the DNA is TGTGCCAGCAGCCAAGACAGGAATCTAGCCAAAAACATTCAGTACTTC.

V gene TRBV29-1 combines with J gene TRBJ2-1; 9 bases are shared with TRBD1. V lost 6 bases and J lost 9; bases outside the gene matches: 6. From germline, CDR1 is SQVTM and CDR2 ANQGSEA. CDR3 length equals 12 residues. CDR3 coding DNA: TGCAGCGTGGACACGACAGGGGGTGAGCAGTTCTTC. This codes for CSVDTTGGEQFF.